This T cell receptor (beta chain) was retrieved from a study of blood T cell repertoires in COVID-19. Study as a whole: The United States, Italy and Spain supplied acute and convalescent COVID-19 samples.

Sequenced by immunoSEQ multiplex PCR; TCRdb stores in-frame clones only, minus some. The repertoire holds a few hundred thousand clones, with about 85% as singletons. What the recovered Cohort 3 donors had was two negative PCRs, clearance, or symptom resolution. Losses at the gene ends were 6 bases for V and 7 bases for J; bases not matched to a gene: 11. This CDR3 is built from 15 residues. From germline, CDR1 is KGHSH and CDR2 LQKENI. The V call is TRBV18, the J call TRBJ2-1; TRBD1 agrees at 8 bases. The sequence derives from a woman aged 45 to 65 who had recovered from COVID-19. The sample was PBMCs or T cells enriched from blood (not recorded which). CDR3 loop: CASSRQGISINEQFF. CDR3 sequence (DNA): TGTGCCAGCTCGCGACAGGGGATTAGTATAAATGAGCAGTTCTTC.